This TCR beta chain appears in the sequencing data of a study of blood T cell repertoires in COVID-19. In the study overall: Acute and convalescent COVID-19 samples came from the United States, Italy and Spain. T cells, B-cell-depleted T cells, or PBMCs supplied cDNA or gDNA.

In the study's own analysis: Amplification of reference gene primers was used by the study to estimate nucleated cell counts. Clones were sequenced by immunoSEQ multiplex PCR, and TCRdb holds only the in-frame ones, with some missing. That table is the source of V, J and clone size, and D and trimming were worked out from the DNA. This table holds about 160,000 clones, about 80% found once. This CDR3 comprises 16 residues. V shed 2 bases and J shed 2 bases, with 16 bases lying between them. From germline, CDR1 is MNHEY and CDR2 SVGEGT. The rearrangement links TRBV6-2 or TRBV6-3 to TRBJ2-7; TRBD1 is a possible D gene (7 bases). Sequencing used peripheral blood. The clonotype was recovered from a woman of 80 years or more with acute or convalescent COVID-19. CDR3 sequence: CASSYARGQGAYEQYF. For the CDR3, the DNA is TGTGCCAGCAGTTACGCTCGGGGGCAGGGGGCCTACGAGCAGTACTTC.